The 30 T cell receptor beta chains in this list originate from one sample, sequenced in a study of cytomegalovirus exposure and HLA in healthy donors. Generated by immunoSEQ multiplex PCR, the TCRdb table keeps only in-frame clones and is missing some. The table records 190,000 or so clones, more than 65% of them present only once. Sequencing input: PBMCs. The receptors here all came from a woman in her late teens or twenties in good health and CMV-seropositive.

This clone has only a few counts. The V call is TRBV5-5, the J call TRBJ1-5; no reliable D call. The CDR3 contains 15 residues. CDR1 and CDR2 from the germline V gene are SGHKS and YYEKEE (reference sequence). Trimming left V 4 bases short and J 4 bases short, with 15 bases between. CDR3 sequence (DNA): TGTGCCAGCAGCCTCTTGGGGAGCGTGAATCAGCCCCAGCATTTT. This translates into CASSLLGSVNQPQHF. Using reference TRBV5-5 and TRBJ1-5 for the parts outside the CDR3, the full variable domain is DAGVTQSPTHLIKTRGQQVTLRCSPISGHKSVSWYQQVLGQGPQFIFQYYEKEERGRGNFPDRFSARQFPNYSSELNVNALLLGDSALYLCASSLLGSVNQPQHFGDGTRLSIL.

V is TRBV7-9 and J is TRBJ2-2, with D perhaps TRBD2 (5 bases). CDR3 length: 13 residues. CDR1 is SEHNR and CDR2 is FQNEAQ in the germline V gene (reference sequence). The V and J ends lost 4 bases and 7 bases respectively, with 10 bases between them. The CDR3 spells CASSSTSFGELFF. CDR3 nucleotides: TGTGCCAGCAGCTCCACTAGTTTCGGGGAGCTGTTTTTT. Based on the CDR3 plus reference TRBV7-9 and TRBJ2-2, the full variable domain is DTGVSQNPRHKITKRGQNVTFRCDPISEHNRLYWYRQTLGQGPEFLTYFQNEAQLEKSRLLSDRFSAERPKGSFSTLEIQRTEQGDSAMYLCASSSTSFGELFFGEGSRLTVL.

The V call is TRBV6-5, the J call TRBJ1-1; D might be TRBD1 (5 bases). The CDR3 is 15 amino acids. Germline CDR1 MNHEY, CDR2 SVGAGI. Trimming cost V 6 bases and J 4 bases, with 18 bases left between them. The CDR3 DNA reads TGTGCCAGCAGGAAAGGGGCGACTGGTGGCACTGAAGCTTTCTTT. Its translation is CASRKGATGGTEAFF.

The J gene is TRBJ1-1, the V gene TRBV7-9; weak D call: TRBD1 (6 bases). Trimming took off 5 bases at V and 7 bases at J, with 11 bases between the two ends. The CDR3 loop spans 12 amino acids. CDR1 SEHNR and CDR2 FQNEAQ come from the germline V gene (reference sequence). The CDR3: CASSAGGGEAFF. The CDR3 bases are TGTGCCAGCAGCGCGGGGGGCGGTGAAGCTTTCTTT.

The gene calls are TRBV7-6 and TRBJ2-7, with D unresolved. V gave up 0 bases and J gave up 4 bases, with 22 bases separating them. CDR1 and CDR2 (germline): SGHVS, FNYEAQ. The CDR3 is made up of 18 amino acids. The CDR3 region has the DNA TGTGCCAGCAGCTTAGCCGACGGCGGAGAAGGCAATGATTACGAGCAGTACTTC. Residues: CASSLADGGEGNDYEQYF.

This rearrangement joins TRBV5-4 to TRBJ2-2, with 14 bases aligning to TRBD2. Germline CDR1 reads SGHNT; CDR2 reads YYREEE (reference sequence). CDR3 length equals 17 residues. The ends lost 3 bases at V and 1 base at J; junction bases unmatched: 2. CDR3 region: CASSSGTSGGNTGELFF. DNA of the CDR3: TGTGCCAGCAGCTCCGGGACTAGCGGGGGGAACACCGGGGAGCTGTTTTTT.

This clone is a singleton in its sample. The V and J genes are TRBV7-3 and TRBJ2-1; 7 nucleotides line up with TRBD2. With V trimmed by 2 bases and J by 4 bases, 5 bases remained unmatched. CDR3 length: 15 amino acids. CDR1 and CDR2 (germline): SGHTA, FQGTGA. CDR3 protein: CASSLQGGGYNEQFF. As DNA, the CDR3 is TGTGCCAGCAGCTTACAGGGCGGGGGTTACAATGAGCAGTTCTTC. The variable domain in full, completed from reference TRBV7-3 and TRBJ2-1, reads GAGVSQTPSNKVTEKGKYVELRCDPISGHTALYWYRQSLGQGPEFLIYFQGTGAADDSGLPNDRFFAVRPEGSVSTLKIQRTERGDSAVYLCASSLQGGGYNEQFFGPGTRLTVL.

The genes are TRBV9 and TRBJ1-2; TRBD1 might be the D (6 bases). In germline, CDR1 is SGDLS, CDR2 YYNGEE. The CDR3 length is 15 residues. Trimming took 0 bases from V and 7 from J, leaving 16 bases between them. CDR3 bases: TGTGCCAGCAGCGTAGAGGGCAGGGGATCGAGTGGCTACACCTTC. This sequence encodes CASSVEGRGSSGYTF.

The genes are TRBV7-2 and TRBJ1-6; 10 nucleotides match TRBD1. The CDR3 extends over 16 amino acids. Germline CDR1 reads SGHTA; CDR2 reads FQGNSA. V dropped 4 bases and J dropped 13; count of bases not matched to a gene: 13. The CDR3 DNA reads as TGTGCCAGCAGCTCATTGGGAAGACAGGGGGCGCCTCCCCTCCACTTT. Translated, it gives CASSSLGRQGAPPLHF.

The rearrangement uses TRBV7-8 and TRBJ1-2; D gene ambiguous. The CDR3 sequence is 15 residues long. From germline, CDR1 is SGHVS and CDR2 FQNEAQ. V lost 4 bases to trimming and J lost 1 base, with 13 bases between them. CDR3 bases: TGTGCCAGCAGCTCAGTGGTGGGAGTTAACTATGGCTACACCTTC. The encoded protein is CASSSVVGVNYGYTF. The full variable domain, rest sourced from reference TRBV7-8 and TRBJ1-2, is GAGVSQSPRYKVAKRGQDVALRCDPISGHVSLFWYQQALGQGPEFLTYFQNEAQLDKSGLPSDRFFAERPEGSVSTLKIQRTQQEDSAVYLCASSSVVGVNYGYTFGSGTRLTVV.

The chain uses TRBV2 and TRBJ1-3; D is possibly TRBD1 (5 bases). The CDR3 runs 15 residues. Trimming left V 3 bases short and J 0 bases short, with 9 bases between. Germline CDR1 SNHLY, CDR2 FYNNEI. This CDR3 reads CASSEGQSSGNTIYF. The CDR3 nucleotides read TGTGCCAGCAGTGAGGGGCAGAGCTCTGGAAACACCATATATTTT.

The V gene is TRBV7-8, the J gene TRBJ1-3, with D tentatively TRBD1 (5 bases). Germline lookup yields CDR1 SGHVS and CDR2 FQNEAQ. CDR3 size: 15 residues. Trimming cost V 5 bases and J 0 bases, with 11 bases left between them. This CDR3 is CASSRYQGSGNTIYF. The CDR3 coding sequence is TGTGCCAGCAGCCGCTACCAGGGCTCTGGAAACACCATATATTTT.

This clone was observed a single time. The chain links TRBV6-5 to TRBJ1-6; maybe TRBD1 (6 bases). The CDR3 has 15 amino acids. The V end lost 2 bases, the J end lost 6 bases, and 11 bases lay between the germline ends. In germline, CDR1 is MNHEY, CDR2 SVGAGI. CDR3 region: CASSYGGRGNSPLHF. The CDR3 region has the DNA TGTGCCAGCAGTTACGGTGGCAGGGGTAATTCACCCCTCCACTTT.

The CDR3 sequence: CASSLVAFVTGGEAFF. Here the CDR3 DNA reads TGTGCCAGCAGCTTAGTGGCGTTCGTGACAGGGGGAGAAGCTTTCTTT. The V gene is TRBV7-8, the J gene TRBJ1-1; TRBD1 aligns across 9 bases. Losses at the gene ends were 1 base for V and 8 bases for J; bases not matched to a gene: 11. This CDR3 comprises 16 residues. The germline gives CDR1 SGHVS, CDR2 FQNEAQ.

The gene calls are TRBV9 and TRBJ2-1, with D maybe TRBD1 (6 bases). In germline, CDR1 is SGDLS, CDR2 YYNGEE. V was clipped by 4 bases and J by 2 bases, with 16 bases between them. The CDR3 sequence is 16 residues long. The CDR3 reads CASSFRQEKTYNEQFF. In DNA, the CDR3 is TGTGCCAGCAGCTTCAGACAGGAGAAGACCTACAATGAGCAGTTCTTC. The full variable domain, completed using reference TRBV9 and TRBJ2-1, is DSGVTQTPKHLITATGQRVTLRCSPRSGDLSVYWYQQSLDQGLQFLIQYYNGEERAKGNILERFSAQQFPDLHSELNLSSLELGDSALYFCASSFRQEKTYNEQFFGPGTRLTVL.

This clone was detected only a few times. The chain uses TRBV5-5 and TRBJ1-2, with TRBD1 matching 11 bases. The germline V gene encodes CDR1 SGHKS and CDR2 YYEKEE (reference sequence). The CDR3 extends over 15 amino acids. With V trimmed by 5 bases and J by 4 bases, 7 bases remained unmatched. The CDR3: CASRPGQGAGYGYTF. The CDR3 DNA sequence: TGTGCCAGCAGACCAGGACAGGGGGCAGGCTATGGCTACACCTTC.

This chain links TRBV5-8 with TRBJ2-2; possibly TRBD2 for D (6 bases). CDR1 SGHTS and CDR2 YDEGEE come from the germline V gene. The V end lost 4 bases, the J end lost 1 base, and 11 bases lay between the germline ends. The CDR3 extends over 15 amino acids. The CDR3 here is CASSAGTLNTGELFF. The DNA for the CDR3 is TGTGCCAGCAGCGCCGGGACTCTGAACACCGGGGAGCTGTTTTTT.

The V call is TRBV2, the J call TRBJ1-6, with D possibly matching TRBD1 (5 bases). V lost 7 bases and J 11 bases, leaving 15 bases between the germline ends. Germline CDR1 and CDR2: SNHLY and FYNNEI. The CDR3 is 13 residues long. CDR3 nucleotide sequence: TGTGCCAGCACGGTAGGGGCAGGTGCACCCCTCCACTTT. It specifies CASTVGAGAPLHF.

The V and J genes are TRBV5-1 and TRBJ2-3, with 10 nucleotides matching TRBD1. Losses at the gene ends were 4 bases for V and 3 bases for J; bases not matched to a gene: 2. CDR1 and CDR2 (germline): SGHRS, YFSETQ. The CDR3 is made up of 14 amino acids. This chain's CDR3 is CASSRQGATDTQYF. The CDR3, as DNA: TGCGCCAGCAGCAGACAGGGGGCAACAGATACGCAGTATTTT.

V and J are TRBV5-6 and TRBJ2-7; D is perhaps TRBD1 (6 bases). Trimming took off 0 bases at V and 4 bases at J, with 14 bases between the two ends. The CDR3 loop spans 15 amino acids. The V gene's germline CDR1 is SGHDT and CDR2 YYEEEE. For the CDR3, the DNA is TGTGCCAGCAGCTTGGAACAGGGACGATTTTACGAGCAGTACTTC. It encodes CASSLEQGRFYEQYF.

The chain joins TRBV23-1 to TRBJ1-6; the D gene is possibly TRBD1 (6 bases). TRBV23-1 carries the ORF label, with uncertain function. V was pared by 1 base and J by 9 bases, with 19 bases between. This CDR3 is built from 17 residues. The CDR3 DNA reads TGCGCCAGCAGTCAATTCCTTATACAGGGTTTGGTTTCACCCCTCCACTTT. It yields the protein CASSQFLIQGLVSPLHF.

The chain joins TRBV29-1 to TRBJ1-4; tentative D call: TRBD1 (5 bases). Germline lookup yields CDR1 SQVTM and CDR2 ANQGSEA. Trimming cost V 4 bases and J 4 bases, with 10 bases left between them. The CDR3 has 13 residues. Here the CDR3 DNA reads TGCAGCGTTGCCCGGGACTTTAATGAAAAACTGTTTTTT. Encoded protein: CSVARDFNEKLFF.

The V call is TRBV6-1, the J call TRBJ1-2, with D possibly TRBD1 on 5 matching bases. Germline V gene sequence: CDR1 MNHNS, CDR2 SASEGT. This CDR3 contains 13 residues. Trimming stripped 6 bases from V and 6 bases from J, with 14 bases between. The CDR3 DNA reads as TGTGCCAGCAGCACACAGGAGAATGATGGCTACACCTTC. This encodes CASSTQENDGYTF.

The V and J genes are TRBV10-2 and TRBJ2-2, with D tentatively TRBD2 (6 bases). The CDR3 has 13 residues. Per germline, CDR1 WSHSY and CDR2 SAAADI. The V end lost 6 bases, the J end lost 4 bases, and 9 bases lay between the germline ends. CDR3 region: CASRAGSTGELFF. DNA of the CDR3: TGCGCCAGCAGGGCGGGGTCCACCGGGGAGCTGTTTTTT.

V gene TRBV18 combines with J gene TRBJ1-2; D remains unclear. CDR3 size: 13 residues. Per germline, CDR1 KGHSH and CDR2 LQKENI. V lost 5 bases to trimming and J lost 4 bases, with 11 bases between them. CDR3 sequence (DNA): TGTGCCAGCTCAGCGGATTCTTCCTATGGCTACACCTTC. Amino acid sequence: CASSADSSYGYTF.

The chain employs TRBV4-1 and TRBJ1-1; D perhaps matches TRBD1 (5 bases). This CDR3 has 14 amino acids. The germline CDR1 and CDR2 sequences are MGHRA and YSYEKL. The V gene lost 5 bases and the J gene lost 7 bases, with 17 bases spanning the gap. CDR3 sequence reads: CASSTPAWGGEAFF. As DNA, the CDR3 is TGCGCCAGCAGCACACCGGCCTGGGGCGGTGAAGCTTTCTTT.

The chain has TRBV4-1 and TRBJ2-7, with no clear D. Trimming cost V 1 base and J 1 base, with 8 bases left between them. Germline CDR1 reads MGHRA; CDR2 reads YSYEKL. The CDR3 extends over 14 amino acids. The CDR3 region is CASSQGVGSYEQYF. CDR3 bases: TGCGCCAGCAGCCAAGGCGTCGGGTCCTACGAGCAGTACTTC.

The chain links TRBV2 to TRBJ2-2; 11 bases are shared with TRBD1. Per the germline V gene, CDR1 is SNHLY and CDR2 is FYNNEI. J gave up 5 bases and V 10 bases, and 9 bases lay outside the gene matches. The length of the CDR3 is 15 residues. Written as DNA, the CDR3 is TGTGCCACCTCCCCGGGACAGGGGGGGACCGGGGAGCTGTTTTTT. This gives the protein CATSPGQGGTGELFF.

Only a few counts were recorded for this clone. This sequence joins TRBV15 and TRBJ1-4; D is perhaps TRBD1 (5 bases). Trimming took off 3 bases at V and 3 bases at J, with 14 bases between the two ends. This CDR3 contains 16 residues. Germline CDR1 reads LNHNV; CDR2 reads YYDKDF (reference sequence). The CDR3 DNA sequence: TGTGCCACCAGCAGCGGCTTACGGGGGTCTAATGAAAAACTGTTTTTT. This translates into CATSSGLRGSNEKLFF.

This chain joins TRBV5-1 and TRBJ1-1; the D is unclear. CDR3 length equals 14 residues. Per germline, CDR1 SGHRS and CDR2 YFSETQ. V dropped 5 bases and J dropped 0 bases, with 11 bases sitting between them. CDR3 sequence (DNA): TGCGCCAGCAGGTTGACTTATGTGAACACTGAAGCTTTCTTT. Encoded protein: CASRLTYVNTEAFF. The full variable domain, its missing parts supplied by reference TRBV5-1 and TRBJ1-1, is KAGVTQTPRYLIKTRGQQVTLSCSPISGHRSVSWYQQTPGQGLQFLFEYFSETQRNKGNFPGRFSGRQFSNSRSEMNVSTLELGDSALYLCASRLTYVNTEAFFGQGTRLTVV.